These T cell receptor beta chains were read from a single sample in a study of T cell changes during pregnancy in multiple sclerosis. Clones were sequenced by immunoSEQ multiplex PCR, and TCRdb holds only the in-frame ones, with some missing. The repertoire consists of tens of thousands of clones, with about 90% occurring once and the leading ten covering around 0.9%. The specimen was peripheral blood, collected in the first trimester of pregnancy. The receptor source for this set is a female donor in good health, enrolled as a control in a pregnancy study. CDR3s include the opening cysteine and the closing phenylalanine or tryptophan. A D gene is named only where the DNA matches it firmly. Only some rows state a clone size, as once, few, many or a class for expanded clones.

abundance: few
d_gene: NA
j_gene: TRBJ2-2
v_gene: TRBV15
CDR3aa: CATSRLTDTGELFF
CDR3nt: TGTGCCACCAGCAGACTGACAGACACCGGGGAGCTGTTTTTT

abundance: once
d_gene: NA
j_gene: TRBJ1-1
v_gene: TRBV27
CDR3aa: CASRRSGVNTEAFF
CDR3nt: TGTGCCAGCAGAAGGTCCGGGGTGAACACTGAAGCTTTCTTT

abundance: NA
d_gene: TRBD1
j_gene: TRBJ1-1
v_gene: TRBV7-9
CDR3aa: CASSPPFRRTGIRIEAFF
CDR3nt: TGTGCCAGCAGCCCCCCCTTTAGGCGGACAGGGATTAGGATTGAAGCTTTCTTT

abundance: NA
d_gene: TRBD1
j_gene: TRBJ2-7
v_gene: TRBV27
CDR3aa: CASSFRQGPYEQYF
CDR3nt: TGTGCCAGCAGTTTCCGACAGGGCCCCTACGAGCAGTACTTC

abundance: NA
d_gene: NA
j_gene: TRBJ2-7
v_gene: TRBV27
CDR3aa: CASRRGDYEQYF
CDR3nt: TGTGCCTCCCGACGGGGAGACTACGAGCAGTACTTC

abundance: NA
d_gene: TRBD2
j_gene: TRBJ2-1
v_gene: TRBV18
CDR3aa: CASSPNFGGTYNEQFF
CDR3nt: TGTGCCAGCTCACCGAACTTCGGGGGGACCTACAATGAGCAGTTCTTC

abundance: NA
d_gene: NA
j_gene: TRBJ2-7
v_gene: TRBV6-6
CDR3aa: CASSPAPRQGTYEQYF
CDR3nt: TGTGCCAGCAGTCCAGCCCCACGGCAGGGGACCTACGAGCAGTACTTC

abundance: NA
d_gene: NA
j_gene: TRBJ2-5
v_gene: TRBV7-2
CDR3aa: CASSRGPETETQYF
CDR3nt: TGTGCCAGCAGCCGTGGTCCGGAGACAGAGACCCAGTACTTC

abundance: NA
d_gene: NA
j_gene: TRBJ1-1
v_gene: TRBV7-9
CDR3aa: CASSFSQGSNTEAFF
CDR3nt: TGTGCCAGCAGCTTCTCTCAGGGATCGAACACTGAAGCTTTCTTT

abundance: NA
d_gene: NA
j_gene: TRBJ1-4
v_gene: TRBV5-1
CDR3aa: CASSGQGNEKLFF
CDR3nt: TGCGCCTCCTCCGGGCAGGGGAATGAAAAACTGTTTTTT

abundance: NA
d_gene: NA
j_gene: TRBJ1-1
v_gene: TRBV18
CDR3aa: CASSAGWKGMNTEAFF
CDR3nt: TGTGCCAGCTCAGCAGGGTGGAAGGGGATGAACACTGAAGCTTTCTTT

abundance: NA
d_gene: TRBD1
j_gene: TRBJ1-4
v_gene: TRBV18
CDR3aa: CASSRQGRGSNEKLFF
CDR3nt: TGTGCCAGCTCCCGACAGGGAAGGGGATCTAATGAAAAACTGTTTTTT

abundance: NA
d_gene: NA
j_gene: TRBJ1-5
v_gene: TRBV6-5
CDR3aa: CASSQGSYSNQPQHF
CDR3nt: TGTGCCAGCAGTCAAGGGAGTTATAGCAATCAGCCCCAGCATTTT

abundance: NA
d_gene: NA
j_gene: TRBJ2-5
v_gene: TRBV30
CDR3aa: CAWSVLGGTAQETQYF
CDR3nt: TGTGCCTGGAGTGTACTCGGTGGGACTGCCCAAGAGACCCAGTACTTC

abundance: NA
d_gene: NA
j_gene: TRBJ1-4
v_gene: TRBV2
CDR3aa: CASSDSATNEKLFF
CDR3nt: TGTGCCAGCAGCGACAGTGCAACTAATGAAAAACTGTTTTTT

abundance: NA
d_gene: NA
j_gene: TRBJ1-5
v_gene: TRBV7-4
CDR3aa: CASSLRFLVSESNQPQHF
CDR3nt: TGTGCCAGCAGCTTACGTTTTTTGGTGTCAGAAAGCAATCAGCCCCAGCATTTT

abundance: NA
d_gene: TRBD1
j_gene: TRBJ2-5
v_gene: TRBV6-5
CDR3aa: CASNPGQGQETQYF
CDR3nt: TGTGCCAGCAATCCGGGACAGGGCCAAGAGACCCAGTACTTC

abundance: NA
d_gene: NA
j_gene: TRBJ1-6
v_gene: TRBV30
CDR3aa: CAWSVRGDSPLHF
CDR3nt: TGTGCCTGGAGTGTACGGGGGGATTCACCCCTCCACTTT

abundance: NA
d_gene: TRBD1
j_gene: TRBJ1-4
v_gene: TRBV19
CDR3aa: CASSRGQGPTNEKLFF
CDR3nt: TGTGCCAGTAGTAGAGGACAGGGACCAACTAATGAAAAACTGTTTTTT

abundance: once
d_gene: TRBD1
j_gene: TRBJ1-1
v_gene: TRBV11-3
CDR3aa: CASSPSHGQGNTEAFF
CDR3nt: TGTGCCAGCAGCCCTTCGCACGGACAGGGCAACACTGAAGCTTTCTTT

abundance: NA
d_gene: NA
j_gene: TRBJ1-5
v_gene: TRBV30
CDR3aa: CASQGIGQPQHF
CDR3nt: TGTGCCTCGCAGGGTATAGGGCAGCCCCAGCATTTT

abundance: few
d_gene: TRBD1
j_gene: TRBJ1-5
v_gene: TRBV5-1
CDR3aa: CASSLWAGGNQPQHF
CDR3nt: TGCGCCAGCAGCTTGTGGGCAGGGGGAAATCAGCCCCAGCATTTT